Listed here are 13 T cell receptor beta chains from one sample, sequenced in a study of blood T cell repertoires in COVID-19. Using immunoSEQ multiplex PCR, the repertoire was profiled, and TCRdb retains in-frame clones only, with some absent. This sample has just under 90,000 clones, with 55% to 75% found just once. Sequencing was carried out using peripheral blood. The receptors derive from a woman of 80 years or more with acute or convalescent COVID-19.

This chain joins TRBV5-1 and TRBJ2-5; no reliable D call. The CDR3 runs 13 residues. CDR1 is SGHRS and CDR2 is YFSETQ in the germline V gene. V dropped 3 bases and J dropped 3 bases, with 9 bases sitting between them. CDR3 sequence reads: CASSSPVEETQYF. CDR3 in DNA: TGCGCCAGCAGCTCTCCAGTGGAAGAGACCCAGTACTTC.

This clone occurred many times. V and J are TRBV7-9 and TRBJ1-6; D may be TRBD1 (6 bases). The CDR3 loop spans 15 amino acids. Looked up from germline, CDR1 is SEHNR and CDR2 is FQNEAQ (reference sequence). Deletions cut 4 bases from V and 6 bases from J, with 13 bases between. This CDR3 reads CASSSLDSRNSPLHF. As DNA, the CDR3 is TGTGCCAGCAGCTCATTGGACAGTCGTAATTCACCCCTCCACTTT.

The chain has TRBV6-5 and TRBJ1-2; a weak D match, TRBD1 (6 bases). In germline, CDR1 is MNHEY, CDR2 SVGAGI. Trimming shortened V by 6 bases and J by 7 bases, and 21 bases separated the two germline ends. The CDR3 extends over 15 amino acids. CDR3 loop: CASSLYSGEYSGYTF. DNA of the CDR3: TGTGCCAGCAGCCTATATTCAGGGGAATATTCTGGCTACACCTTC.

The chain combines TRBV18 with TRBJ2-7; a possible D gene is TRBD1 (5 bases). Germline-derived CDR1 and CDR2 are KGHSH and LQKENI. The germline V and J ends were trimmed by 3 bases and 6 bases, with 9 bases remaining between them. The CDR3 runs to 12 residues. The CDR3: CASSPSTAEQYF. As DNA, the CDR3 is TGTGCCAGCTCACCCTCGACAGCCGAGCAGTACTTC.

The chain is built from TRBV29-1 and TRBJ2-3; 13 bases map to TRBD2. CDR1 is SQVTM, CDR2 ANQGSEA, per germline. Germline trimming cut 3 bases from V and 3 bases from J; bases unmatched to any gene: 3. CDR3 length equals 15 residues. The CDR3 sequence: CSVERLAGGTDTQYF. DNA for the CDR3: TGCAGCGTTGAGCGACTAGCGGGGGGAACAGATACGCAGTATTTT.

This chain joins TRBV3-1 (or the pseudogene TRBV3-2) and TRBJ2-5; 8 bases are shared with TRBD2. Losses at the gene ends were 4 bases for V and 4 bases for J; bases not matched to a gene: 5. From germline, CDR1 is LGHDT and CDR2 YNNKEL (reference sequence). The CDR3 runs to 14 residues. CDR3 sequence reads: CASSPGGGGETQYF. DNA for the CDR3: TGTGCCAGCAGCCCCGGGGGGGGAGGAGAGACCCAGTACTTC.

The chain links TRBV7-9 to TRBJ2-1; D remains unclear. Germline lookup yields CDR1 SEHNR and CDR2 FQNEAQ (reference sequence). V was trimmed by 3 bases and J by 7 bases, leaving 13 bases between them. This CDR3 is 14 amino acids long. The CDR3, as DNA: TGTGCCAGCAGCTTGGGCCAAGTCAATAATGAGCAGTTCTTC. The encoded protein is CASSLGQVNNEQFF.

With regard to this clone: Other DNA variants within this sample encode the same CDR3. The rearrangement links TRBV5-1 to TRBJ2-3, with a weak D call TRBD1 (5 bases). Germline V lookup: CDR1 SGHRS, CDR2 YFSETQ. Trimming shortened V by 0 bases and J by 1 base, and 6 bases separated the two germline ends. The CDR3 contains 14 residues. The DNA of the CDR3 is TGCGCCAGCAGCTTGGAAGGGGGCACAGATACGCAGTATTTT. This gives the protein CASSLEGGTDTQYF.

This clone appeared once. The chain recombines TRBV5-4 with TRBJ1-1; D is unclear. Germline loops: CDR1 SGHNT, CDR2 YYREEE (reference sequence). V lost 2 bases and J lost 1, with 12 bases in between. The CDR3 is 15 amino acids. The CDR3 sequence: CASSLQRTSNTEAFF. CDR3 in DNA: TGTGCCAGCAGCTTACAACGTACATCGAACACTGAAGCTTTCTTT.

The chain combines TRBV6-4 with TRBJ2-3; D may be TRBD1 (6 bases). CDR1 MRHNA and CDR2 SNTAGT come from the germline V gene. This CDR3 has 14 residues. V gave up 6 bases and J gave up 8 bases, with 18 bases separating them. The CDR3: CASSPETGPGTQYF. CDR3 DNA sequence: TGTGCCAGCAGCCCCGAGACAGGCCCCGGTACGCAGTATTTT.

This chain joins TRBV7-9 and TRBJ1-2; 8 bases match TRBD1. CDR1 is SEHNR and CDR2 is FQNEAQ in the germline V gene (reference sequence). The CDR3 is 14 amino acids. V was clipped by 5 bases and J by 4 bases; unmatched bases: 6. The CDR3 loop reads CASSPGQEAYGYTF. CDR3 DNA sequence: TGTGCCAGCAGCCCGGGACAGGAGGCCTATGGCTACACCTTC.

CDR3 residues: CASSLGQGGYNEQFF. The CDR3, as DNA: TGTGCCAGCAGCTTGGGACAGGGGGGATACAATGAGCAGTTCTTC. The genes are TRBV7-3 and TRBJ2-1; 11 bases line up with TRBD1. CDR1 is SGHTA, CDR2 FQGTGA, per germline. The CDR3 is 15 residues long. Trimming removed 3 bases from V and 4 bases from J; junction bases left unmatched: 2.

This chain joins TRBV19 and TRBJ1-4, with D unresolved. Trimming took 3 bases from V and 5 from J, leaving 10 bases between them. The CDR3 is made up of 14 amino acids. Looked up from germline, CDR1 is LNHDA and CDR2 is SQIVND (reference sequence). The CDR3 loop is CASSIESSNEKLFF. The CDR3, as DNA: TGTGCCAGTAGTATTGAGAGTAGCAATGAAAAACTGTTTTTT.